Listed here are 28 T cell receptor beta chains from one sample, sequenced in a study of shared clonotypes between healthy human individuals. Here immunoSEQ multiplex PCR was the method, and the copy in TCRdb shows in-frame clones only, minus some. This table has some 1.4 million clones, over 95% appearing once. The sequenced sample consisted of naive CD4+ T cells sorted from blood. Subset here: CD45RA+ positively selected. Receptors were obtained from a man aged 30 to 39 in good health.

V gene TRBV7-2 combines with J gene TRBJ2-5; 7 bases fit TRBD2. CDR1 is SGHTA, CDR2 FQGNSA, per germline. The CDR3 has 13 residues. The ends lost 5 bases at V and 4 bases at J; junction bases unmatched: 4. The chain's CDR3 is CASSQRTRETQYF. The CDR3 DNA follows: TGTGCCAGCAGCCAGAGGACTAGAGAGACCCAGTACTTC.

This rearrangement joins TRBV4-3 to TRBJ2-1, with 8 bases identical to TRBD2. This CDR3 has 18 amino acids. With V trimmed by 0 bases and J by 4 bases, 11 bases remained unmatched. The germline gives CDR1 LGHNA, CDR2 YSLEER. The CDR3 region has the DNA TGCGCCAGCAGCCAAGACCCCCCAATGAGCGGGAGTTACAATGAGCAGTTCTTC. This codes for CASSQDPPMSGSYNEQFF.

The CDR3 DNA reads as TGTGCCAGCAGCCAAGGACAGAGGGGCAATCAGCCCCAGCATTTT. It specifies CASSQGQRGNQPQHF. The chain is built from TRBV4-2 and TRBJ1-5, with D possibly matching TRBD1 (5 bases). Looked up from germline, CDR1 is LGHNA and CDR2 is YNFKEQ. The CDR3 is 15 amino acids. V was trimmed by 1 base and J by 2 bases, leaving 9 bases between them.

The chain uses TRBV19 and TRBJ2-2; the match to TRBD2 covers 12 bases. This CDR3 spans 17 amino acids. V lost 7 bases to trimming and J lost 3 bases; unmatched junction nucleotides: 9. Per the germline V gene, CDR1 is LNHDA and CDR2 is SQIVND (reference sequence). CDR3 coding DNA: TGTGCCAGTAATCCTCGGACTAGCGGGACGTACACCGGGGAGCTGTTTTTT. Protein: CASNPRTSGTYTGELFF.

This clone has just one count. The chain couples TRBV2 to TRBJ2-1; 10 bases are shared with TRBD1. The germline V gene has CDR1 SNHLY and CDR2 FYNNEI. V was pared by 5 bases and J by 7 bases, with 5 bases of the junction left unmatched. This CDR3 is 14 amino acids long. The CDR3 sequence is CASSRTGGMNEQFF. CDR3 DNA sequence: TGTGCCAGCAGTAGGACAGGGGGTATGAATGAGCAGTTCTTC.

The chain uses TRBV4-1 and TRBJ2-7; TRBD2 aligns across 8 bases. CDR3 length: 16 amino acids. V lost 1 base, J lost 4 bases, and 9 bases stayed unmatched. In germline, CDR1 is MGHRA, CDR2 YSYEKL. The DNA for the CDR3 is TGCGCCAGCAGCCAAGGTTGGAGCGGGAGTGTTTACGAGCAGTACTTC. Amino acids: CASSQGWSGSVYEQYF.

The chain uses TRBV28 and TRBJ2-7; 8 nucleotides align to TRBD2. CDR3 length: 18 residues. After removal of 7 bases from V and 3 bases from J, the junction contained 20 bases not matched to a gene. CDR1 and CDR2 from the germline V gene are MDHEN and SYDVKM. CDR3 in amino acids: CASIQRGTTGTRGYEQYF. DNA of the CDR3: TGTGCCAGCATCCAAAGGGGGACAACCGGGACTAGAGGCTACGAGCAGTACTTC.

In DNA form, the CDR3 reads TGTGCCAGCAGTGACTTTAGCGGGAGTCGGGACGAGCAGTACTTC. It encodes CASSDFSGSRDEQYF. V is TRBV2 and J is TRBJ2-7; 9 bases line up with TRBD2. The V gene's germline CDR1 is SNHLY and CDR2 FYNNEI. This CDR3 is 15 amino acids long. Trimming removed 3 bases from V and 5 bases from J; junction bases left unmatched: 8.

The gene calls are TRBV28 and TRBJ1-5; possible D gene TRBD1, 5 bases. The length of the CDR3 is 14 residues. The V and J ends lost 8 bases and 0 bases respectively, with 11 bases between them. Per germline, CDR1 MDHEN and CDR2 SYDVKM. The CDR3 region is CASLWGGSNQPQHF. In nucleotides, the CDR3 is TGTGCCAGCTTGTGGGGGGGTAGCAATCAGCCCCAGCATTTT.

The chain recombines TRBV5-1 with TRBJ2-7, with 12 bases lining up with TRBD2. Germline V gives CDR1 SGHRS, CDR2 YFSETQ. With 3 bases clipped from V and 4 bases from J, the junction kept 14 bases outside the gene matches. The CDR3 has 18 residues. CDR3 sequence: CASSSSPSGRASAYEQYF. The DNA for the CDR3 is TGCGCCAGCAGCTCGTCGCCTAGCGGGAGGGCCTCTGCGTACGAGCAGTACTTC.

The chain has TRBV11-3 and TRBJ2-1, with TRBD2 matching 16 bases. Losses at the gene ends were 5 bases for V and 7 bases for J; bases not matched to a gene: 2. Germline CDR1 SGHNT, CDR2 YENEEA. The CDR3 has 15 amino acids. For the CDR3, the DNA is TGTGCCAGCAGCCAGGGACTAGCGGGAGGGAATGAGCAGTTCTTC. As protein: CASSQGLAGGNEQFF.

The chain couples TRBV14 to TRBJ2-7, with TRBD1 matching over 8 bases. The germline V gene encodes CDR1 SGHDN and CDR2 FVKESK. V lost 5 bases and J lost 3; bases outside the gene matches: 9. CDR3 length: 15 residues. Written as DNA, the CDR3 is TGTGCCAGCAGCAGAGGACAGGGACCTTACTACGAGCAGTACTTC. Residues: CASSRGQGPYYEQYF.

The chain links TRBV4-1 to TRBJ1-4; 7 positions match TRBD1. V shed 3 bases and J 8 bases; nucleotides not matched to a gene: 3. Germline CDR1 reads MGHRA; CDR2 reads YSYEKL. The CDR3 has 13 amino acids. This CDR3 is CASSQTGYEKLFF. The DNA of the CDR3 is TGCGCCAGCAGCCAGACAGGGTACGAAAAACTGTTTTTT.

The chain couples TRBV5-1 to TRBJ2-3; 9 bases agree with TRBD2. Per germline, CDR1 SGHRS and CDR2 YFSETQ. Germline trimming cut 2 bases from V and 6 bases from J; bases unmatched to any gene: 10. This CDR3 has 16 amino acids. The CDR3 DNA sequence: TGCGCCAGCAGCTTAGCGGGAGGCCTCATCGTGGATACGCAGTATTTT. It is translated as CASSLAGGLIVDTQYF.

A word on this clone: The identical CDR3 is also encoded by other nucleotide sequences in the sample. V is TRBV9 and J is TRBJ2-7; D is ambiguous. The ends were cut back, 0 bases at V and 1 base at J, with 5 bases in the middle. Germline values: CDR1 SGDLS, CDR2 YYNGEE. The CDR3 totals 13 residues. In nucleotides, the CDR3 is TGTGCCAGCAGCGTAGGTGTGTCCTACGAGCAGTACTTC. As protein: CASSVGVSYEQYF.

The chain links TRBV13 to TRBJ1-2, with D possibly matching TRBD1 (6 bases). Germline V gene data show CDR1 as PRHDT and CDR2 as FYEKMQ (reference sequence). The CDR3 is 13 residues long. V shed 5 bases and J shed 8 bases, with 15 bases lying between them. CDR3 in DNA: TGTGCCAGCAGCCAGGGGTTCTGGGAAGGCTACACCTTC. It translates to CASSQGFWEGYTF.

The CDR3 is CASSSEGGYYGYTF. The DNA for the CDR3 is TGTGCCAGCAGTTCCGAGGGGGGGTACTATGGCTACACCTTC. The V call is TRBV9, the J call TRBJ1-2; D possibly corresponds to TRBD1 (6 bases). The CDR3 runs to 14 residues. The V and J ends lost 5 bases and 3 bases respectively, with 14 bases between them. Germline V gives CDR1 SGDLS, CDR2 YYNGEE.

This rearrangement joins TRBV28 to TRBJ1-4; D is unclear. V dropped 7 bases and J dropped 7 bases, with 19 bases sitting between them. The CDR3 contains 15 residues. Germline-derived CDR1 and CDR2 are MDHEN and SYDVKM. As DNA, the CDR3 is TGTGCCAGCATTCAAGGACCGGGGATGGGTGAAAAACTGTTTTTT. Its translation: CASIQGPGMGEKLFF.

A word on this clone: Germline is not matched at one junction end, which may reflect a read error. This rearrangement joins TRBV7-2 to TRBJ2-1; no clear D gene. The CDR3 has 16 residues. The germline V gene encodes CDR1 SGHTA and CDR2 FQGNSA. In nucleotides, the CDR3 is TGTGACAGCAGCTTAGAGCCCCCGAGCTCCTACAATGAGCAGTTCTTC. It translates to CDSSLEPPSSYNEQFF.

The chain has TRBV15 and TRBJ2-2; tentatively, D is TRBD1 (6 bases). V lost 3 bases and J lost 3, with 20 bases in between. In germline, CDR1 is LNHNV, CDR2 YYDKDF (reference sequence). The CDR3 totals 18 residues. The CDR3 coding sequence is TGTGCCACCAGCAGCCTACAACCAGGACAGTTATACACCGGGGAGCTGTTTTTT. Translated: CATSSLQPGQLYTGELFF.

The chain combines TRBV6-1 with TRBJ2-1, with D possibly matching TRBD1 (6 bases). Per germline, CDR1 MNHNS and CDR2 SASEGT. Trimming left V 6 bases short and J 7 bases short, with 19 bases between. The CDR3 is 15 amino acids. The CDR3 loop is CASRLNRVHSNEQFF. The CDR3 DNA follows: TGTGCCAGCAGATTAAACAGGGTTCATAGTAATGAGCAGTTCTTC.

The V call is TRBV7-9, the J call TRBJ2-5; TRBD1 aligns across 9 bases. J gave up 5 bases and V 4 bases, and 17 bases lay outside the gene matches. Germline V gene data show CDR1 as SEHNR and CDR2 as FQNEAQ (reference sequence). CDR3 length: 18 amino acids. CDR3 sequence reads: CASSSRRSGQGFAETQYF. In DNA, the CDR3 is TGTGCCAGCAGCTCAAGGCGATCGGGACAGGGTTTTGCGGAGACCCAGTACTTC.

This CDR3 reads CATPDPEPGGSNQPQHF. CDR3 DNA sequence: TGTGCCACCCCGGATCCTGAGCCGGGTGGCAGCAATCAGCCCCAGCATTTT. This chain uses TRBV2 with TRBJ1-5; D not certain. The ends were cut back, 10 bases at V and 1 base at J, with 23 bases in the middle. Germline V gene lookup returns CDR1 SNHLY and CDR2 FYNNEI. This CDR3 spans 17 amino acids.

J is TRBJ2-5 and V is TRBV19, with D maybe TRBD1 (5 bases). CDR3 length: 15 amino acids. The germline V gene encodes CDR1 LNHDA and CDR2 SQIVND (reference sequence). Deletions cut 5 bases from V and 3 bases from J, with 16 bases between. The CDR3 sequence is CASSPRQLMEETQYF. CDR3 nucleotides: TGTGCCAGTAGTCCGCGACAGCTCATGGAAGAGACCCAGTACTTC.

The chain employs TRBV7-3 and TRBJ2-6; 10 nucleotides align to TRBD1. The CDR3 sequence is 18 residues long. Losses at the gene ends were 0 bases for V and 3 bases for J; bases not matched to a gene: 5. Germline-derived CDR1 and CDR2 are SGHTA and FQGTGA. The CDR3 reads CASSLTPGTGVGANVLTF. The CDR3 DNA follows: TGTGCCAGCAGCTTAACCCCCGGGACAGGGGTTGGGGCCAACGTCCTGACTTTC.

The CDR3 loop reads CASSPHTGGAYEQYF. The CDR3 DNA is TGTGCCAGCAGTCCCCACACAGGGGGCGCCTACGAGCAGTACTTC. The J gene is TRBJ2-7, the V gene TRBV6-1; 9 bases are a match to TRBD1. Losses at the gene ends were 5 bases for V and 2 bases for J; bases not matched to a gene: 7. This CDR3 spans 15 amino acids. Germline V gene lookup returns CDR1 MNHNS and CDR2 SASEGT.

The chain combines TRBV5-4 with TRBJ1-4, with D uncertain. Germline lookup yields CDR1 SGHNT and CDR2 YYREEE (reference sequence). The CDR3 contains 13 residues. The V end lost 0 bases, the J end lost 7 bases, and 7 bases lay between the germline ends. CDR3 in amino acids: CASSLEGTEKLFF. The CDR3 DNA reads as TGTGCCAGCAGCTTGGAGGGTACTGAAAAACTGTTTTTT.

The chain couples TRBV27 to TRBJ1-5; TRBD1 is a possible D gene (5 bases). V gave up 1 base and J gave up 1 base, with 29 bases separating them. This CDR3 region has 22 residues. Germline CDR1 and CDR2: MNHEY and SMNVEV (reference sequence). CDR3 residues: CASSLYSYGDRTPDSSNQPQHF. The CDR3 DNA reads TGTGCCAGCAGTTTATACTCCTATGGGGATCGAACGCCAGACAGCAGCAATCAGCCCCAGCATTTT.